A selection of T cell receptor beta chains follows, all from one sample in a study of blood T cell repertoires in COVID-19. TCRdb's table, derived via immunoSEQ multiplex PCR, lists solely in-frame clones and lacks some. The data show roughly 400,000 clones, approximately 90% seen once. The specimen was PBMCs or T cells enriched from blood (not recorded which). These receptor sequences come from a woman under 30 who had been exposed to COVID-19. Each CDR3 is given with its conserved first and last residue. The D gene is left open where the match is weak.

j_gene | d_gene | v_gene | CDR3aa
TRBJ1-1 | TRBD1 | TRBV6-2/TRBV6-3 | CASSDRVTEAFF
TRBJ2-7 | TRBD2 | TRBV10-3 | CAISEWGLAGDSYEQYF
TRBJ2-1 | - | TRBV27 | CASSSRRPPLENEQFF
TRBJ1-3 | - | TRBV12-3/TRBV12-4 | CASSPERRNTIYF
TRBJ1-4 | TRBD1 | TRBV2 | CATATTGDGRKLFF
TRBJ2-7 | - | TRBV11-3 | CASSLWDTTYEQYF
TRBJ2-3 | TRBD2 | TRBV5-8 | CASSPPGLAGFTDTQYF
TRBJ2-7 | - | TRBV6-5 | CASSYSLGSEQYF
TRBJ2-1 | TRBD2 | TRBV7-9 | CASSLGLAGNEQFF
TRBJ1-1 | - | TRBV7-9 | CASSHPSMDLNTEAFF
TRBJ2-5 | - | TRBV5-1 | CASSLAFSQETQYF
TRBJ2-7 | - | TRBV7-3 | CASSLYSGVGYEQYF
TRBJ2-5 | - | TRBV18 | CASSPSSTAKETQYF
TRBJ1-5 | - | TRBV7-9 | CASSALGDWSNQPQHF
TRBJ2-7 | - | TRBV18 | CASSPTASSDEQYF
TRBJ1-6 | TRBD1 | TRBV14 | CASSQGTGLMSSPLHF
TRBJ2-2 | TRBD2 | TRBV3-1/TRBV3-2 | CASSQEVASGRDTGELFF
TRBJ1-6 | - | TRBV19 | CASSELHADSPLHF
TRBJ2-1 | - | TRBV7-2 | CASIPGGPGNEQFF
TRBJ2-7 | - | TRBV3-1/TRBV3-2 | CASSQRNYEQYF
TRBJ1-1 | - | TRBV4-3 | CASSLYGGATEAFF
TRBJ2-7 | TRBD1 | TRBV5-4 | CASSHRTGFDEQYF
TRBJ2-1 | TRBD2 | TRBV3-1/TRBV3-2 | CASSRLLAGAPTEQFF
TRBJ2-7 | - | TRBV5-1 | CASGGTVYEQYF
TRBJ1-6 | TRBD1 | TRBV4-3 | CASSTGQGLNSPLHF
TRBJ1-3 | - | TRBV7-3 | CASSLSRWISGNTIYF
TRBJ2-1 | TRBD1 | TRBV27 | CASAPGTELYNEQFF
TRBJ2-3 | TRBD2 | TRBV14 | CASSPRLASTDTQYF
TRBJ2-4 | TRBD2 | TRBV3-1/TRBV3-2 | CASSARGGNIQYF
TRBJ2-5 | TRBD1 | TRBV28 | CASSFLGQGTGTQYF
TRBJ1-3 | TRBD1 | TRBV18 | CASSLGQGAGNTIYF
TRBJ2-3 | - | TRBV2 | CASSGIRGDTQYF
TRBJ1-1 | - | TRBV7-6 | CASSLEAGRGTEAFF
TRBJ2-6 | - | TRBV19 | CASSNSLDREESSGANVLTF
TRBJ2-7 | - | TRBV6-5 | CASSQGTISYEQYF
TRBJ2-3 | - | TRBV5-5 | CASSLAQGRRTDTQYF
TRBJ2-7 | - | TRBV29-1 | CSVEGHTYEQYF
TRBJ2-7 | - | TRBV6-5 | CASSYRAGSYEQYF
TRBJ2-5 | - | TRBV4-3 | CASSQGGRETQYF
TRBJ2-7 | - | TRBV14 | CASSPGGFEQYF
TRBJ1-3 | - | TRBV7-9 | CASSSYRGGLFFSGNTIYF
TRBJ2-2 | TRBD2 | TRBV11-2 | CASTTGTRVDTGELFF
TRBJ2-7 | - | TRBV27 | CASSFQGGSEQYF
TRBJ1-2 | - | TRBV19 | CASSPRSSGLNGYTF
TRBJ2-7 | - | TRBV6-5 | CASTATRPSSYEQYF
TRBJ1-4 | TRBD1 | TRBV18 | CASSPPDRGNEKLFF
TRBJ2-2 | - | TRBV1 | CTSSLDRGSTGELFF
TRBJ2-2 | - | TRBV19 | CASTDYILNTGELFF
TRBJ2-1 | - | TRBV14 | CASSPTSASNEQFF
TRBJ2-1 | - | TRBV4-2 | CASSPDFSSYNEQFF